The 16 T cell receptor beta chains reported below all come from one sample, sequenced in a study of shared clonotypes between healthy human individuals. TCRdb's table, derived via immunoSEQ multiplex PCR, lists solely in-frame clones and lacks some. The sample comprises roughly 700,000 clones, approximately 79% of which are singletons, and approximately 1.7% rests with the top ten. The sequencing input was memory CD4+ T cells sorted from blood. Stated subset: CD45RA-negative fraction. Receptors were obtained from a woman in her twenties or thirties in good health.

The V call is TRBV25-1, the J call TRBJ2-3; D is unclear. Germline V gene lookup returns CDR1 MGHDK and CDR2 SYGVNS. V was trimmed by 2 bases and J by 1 base, leaving 7 bases between them. CDR3 length equals 14 residues. The CDR3 protein is CASSESRGTDTQYF. The CDR3 DNA follows: TGTGCCAGCAGTGAAAGTCGGGGCACAGATACGCAGTATTTT.

In this sample, this clone turned up a few times. The J gene is TRBJ1-2, the V gene TRBV20-1; TRBD1 matches 10 bases. This CDR3 spans 11 amino acids. Germline-derived CDR1 and CDR2 are DFQATT and SNEGSKA (reference sequence). The V segment lost 7 bases and the J segment 6 bases; nucleotides outside the gene matches: 2. The CDR3 reads CSGQGANGYTF. CDR3 sequence (DNA): TGCAGTGGACAGGGGGCGAATGGCTACACCTTC.

The V call is TRBV28, the J call TRBJ2-1; 11 bases are shared with TRBD2. Germline V gene lookup returns CDR1 MDHEN and CDR2 SYDVKM. With 6 bases clipped from V and 6 bases from J, the junction kept 4 bases outside the gene matches. CDR3 length: 14 amino acids. The CDR3 nucleotides are TGTGCCAGCAGACTAGCGGGAGAAGTCAATGAGCAGTTCTTC. Encoded protein: CASRLAGEVNEQFF. The whole variable domain, filled in from reference TRBV28 and TRBJ2-1, reads DVKVTQSSRYLVKRTGEKVFLECVQDMDHENMFWYRQDPGLGLRLIYFSYDVKMKEKGDIPEGYSVSREKKERFSLILESASTNQTSMYLCASRLAGEVNEQFFGPGTRLTVL.

The chain links TRBV6-6 to TRBJ2-2; tentatively, D is TRBD2 (5 bases). The germline gives CDR1 MNHNY, CDR2 SVGAGI (reference sequence). The CDR3 is 15 residues long. Trimming removed 6 bases from V and 2 bases from J, with 13 bases in between. CDR3 amino acids: CASRRAGSNTGELFF. The CDR3 DNA is TGTGCCAGCAGGAGGGCAGGATCTAACACCGGGGAGCTGTTTTTT.

This chain links TRBV19 with TRBJ1-5; D is ambiguous. The germline CDR1 and CDR2 sequences are LNHDA and SQIVND (reference sequence). V was clipped by 0 bases and J by 7 bases, with 10 bases between them. CDR3 length: 14 residues. Here the CDR3 reads CASSIDQERQPQHF. As DNA, the CDR3 is TGTGCCAGTAGTATAGATCAGGAACGGCAGCCCCAGCATTTT.

V is TRBV7-3 and J is TRBJ1-1, with D hard to call. V lost 6 bases, J lost 0 bases, and 8 bases lay in between. Germline loops: CDR1 SGHTA, CDR2 FQGTGA. CDR3 length equals 13 residues. The DNA for the CDR3 is TGTGCCAGCAGTCCAGACATGAACACTGAAGCTTTCTTT. As protein: CASSPDMNTEAFF.

The chain has TRBV28 and TRBJ1-2; D is ambiguous. Germline V gene lookup returns CDR1 MDHEN and CDR2 SYDVKM. The V end was cut by 10 bases, the J end by 8 bases, with 23 bases between. CDR3 size: 14 residues. CDR3 residues: CATTSGPGVRGYTF. The DNA for the CDR3 is TGTGCCACCACATCTGGGCCTGGAGTTCGGGGCTACACCTTC.

This sequence joins TRBV11-2 and TRBJ2-2; D unresolved. CDR1 SGHAT and CDR2 FQNNGV come from the germline V gene. The CDR3 is 12 amino acids. Trimming left V 2 bases short and J 8 bases short, with 6 bases between. The CDR3 loop reads CASSLLPGELFF. CDR3 in DNA: TGTGCCAGCAGCTTACTACCAGGGGAGCTGTTTTTT.

This clone came up many times. A clone one base away is much larger, so this may be a read error. Other DNA sequences of this sample code for an identical CDR3. The rearrangement links TRBV5-1 to TRBJ2-1; 9 positions match TRBD2. This CDR3 contains 15 residues. Unmatched junction bases numbered 2, after V lost 0 bases and J lost 4 bases. Per germline, CDR1 SGHRS and CDR2 YFSETQ. CDR3 sequence: CASSLDSGGYNEQFF. The CDR3 DNA follows: TGCGCCAGCAGCTTGGATAGCGGGGGTTACAATGAGCAGTTCTTC.

This chain links TRBV28 with TRBJ2-1; D possibly uses TRBD1 or TRBD2 (5 bases each). The CDR3 extends over 15 amino acids. V was cut by 8 bases and J by 6 bases, with 20 bases left in between. CDR1 is MDHEN and CDR2 is SYDVKM in the germline V gene. The CDR3 protein is CASFRGTGAGNEQFF. The CDR3 DNA is TGTGCCAGCTTCCGGGGTACTGGGGCGGGCAATGAGCAGTTCTTC.

This chain uses TRBV11-2 with TRBJ2-7, with unresolved D. The ends were cut back, 3 bases at V and 6 bases at J, with 12 bases in the middle. CDR1 and CDR2 (germline): SGHAT, FQNNGV. This CDR3 comprises 13 residues. This CDR3 is CASSFTPDGEQYF. In DNA form, the CDR3 reads TGTGCCAGCAGCTTTACCCCGGATGGCGAGCAGTACTTC. Supplemented by reference TRBV11-2 and TRBJ2-7, the full variable domain reads EAGVAQSPRYKIIEKRQSVAFWCNPISGHATLYWYQQILGQGPKLLIQFQNNGVVDDSQLPKDRFSAERLKGVDSTLKIQPAKLEDSAVYLCASSFTPDGEQYFGPGTRLTVT.

The chain employs TRBV5-1 and TRBJ1-1; D uncertain. The germline CDR1 and CDR2 sequences are SGHRS and YFSETQ. V lost 0 bases, J lost 3 bases, and 6 bases lay in between. This CDR3 contains 13 residues. The CDR3 loop is CASSLAPHTEAFF. The CDR3 DNA reads TGCGCCAGCAGCTTGGCTCCTCACACTGAAGCTTTCTTT.

The J gene is TRBJ2-7, the V gene TRBV7-8; 11 bases match TRBD2. The J segment lost 2 bases and the V segment lost 2 bases, leaving 5 bases of the junction unmatched. CDR1 is SGHVS and CDR2 is FQNEAQ in the germline V gene. The CDR3 sequence is 16 residues long. The CDR3 region is CASSLPPGLAAYEQYF. For the CDR3, the DNA is TGTGCCAGCAGCTTACCCCCGGGACTAGCGGCCTACGAGCAGTACTTC.

In DNA form, the CDR3 reads TGTGCCAGGCGGGCCGGTGGGGCTCAGCGATCAAGAGGAGATACGCAGTATTTT. This gives the protein CARRAGGAQRSRGDTQYF. V usage is TRBV11-1 and J usage is TRBJ2-3; perhaps D is TRBD1 or TRBD2 (5 bases each). The CDR3 runs 18 residues. Germline assignment: CDR1 SGHAT and CDR2 FQDESV (reference sequence). V lost 9 bases, J lost 5 bases, and 30 bases lay in between.

This clone was recorded many times. The chain couples TRBV6-5 to TRBJ1-4; D uncertain. Trimming shortened V by 6 bases and J by 4 bases, and 15 bases separated the two germline ends. This CDR3 is built from 15 residues. Germline-derived CDR1 and CDR2 are MNHEY and SVGAGI. The CDR3 coding sequence is TGTGCCAGCAGACGGACGGTGGGGAATAATGAAAAACTGTTTTTT. Translation: CASRRTVGNNEKLFF.

The chain combines TRBV5-1 with TRBJ2-4; TRBD1 might be the D (6 bases). Per germline, CDR1 SGHRS and CDR2 YFSETQ. The CDR3 totals 15 residues. V lost 0 bases to trimming and J lost 9 bases, with 16 bases between them. This chain's CDR3 is CASSLGTAPSSIQYF. CDR3 DNA sequence: TGCGCCAGCAGCTTGGGGACAGCTCCTAGCTCCATTCAGTACTTC. Combining the CDR3 with reference TRBV5-1 and TRBJ2-4 gives the whole variable domain KAGVTQTPRYLIKTRGQQVTLSCSPISGHRSVSWYQQTPGQGLQFLFEYFSETQRNKGNFPGRFSGRQFSNSRSEMNVSTLELGDSALYLCASSLGTAPSSIQYFGAGTRLSVL.